Listed below are T cell receptor beta chains from one sample, sequenced in a study of T cell responses to AZD1222 COVID-19 vaccine. TCRdb keeps only in-frame clones here, not all; method: immunoSEQ multiplex PCR. The sample yields approximately 130,000 clones, roughly 90% seen once. The sample was peripheral blood, taken 28 days after the second AZD1222 dose. The receptors come from an adult who received the AZD1222 COVID-19 vaccine. CDR3s include the opening cysteine and the closing phenylalanine or tryptophan. Fields, in order: D gene, clone size, V gene, J gene, CDR3 DNA, CDR3 protein. D genes are given only for firm matches. Some rows have no size entry. The others give once, few or many, or a class for an expanded clone.

.	.	TRBV15	TRBJ1-4	TGTGCCACCAGCAGAGATCGGACGGGGAAGGAAAAACTGTTTTTT	CATSRDRTGKEKLFF
.	.	TRBV11-3	TRBJ1-2	TGTGCCAGCAGCTGGGGGGCGCGGGGCTACACCTTC	CASSWGARGYTF
TRBD1	once	TRBV7-2	TRBJ1-2	TGTGCCAGCAGCTTAACAGGGGACTATGGCTACACCTTC	CASSLTGDYGYTF
.	.	TRBV2	TRBJ1-1	TGTGCCAGCAGCACTACAGGGACCCACACTGAAGCTTTCTTT	CASSTTGTHTEAFF
TRBD2	.	TRBV5-1	TRBJ2-7	TGCGCCAGCAGCACCGGGACTAGTCGCTCCTACGAGCAGTACTTC	CASSTGTSRSYEQYF
TRBD1	few	TRBV2	TRBJ2-7	TGTGCCAGCAGCGGGCCGGGACAGGGGGCGCGGGAGCAGTACTTC	CASSGPGQGAREQYF
.	.	TRBV9	TRBJ1-1	TGTGCCAGCAGCGTAGATATCGACACCCACACTGAAGCTTTCTTT	CASSVDIDTHTEAFF
.	.	TRBV3-1/TRBV3-2	TRBJ1-1	TGTGCCAGCAGCCAGGGCCGGAGGACTGAAGCTTTCTTT	CASSQGRRTEAFF
TRBD1	few	TRBV9	TRBJ1-2	TGTGCCAGCAGCGCTAGGACAGGTTTCGCATATGGCTACACCTTC	CASSARTGFAYGYTF
.	.	TRBV11-2	TRBJ1-1	TGTGCCAGCAGCCCAAGACAGAACACTGAAGCTTTCTTT	CASSPRQNTEAFF
.	.	TRBV4-3	TRBJ1-1	TGCGCCAGCAGCCAAACGGGTAGGAACCTGAACACTGAAGCTTTCTTT	CASSQTGRNLNTEAFF
TRBD1	once	TRBV4-1	TRBJ1-5	TGCGCCAGCAGCCAGGCTGGGACAGGGGAACAGCCCCAGCATTTT	CASSQAGTGEQPQHF